The present TCR beta chain was sequenced within a study of CD8 T cells in ankylosing spondylitis. TCRdb reprocessed the 5' RACE reads with MiXCR, giving one entry per CDR3 protein. The sample carries around 770,000 distinct CDR3 sequences, roughly 12% recorded once. Trimming left V 0 bases short and J 2 bases short, with 11 bases between. The CDR3 has 15 amino acids. Germline V CDR1 and CDR2: LNHNV, YYDKDF (reference sequence). General observations from the study: Clones linked to the disease showed a CD8+ phenotype. They occurred at relatively low frequencies in peripheral blood. Within ankylosing spondylitis blood, a TCR beta motif made up of fewer than ten highly homologous variants appeared to be characteristic.

Comments on this clonotype: The target antigen is unknown.

Source material: blood, either unsorted or a sorted T cell fraction (not recorded which). This chain joins TRBV15 and TRBJ2-7; TRBD1 might be the D (6 bases). The TCR originated in a male donor with ankylosing spondylitis. The CDR3 sequence: CATSREGAGTYEQYF. The CDR3 DNA sequence: TGTGCCACCAGCAGAGAGGGGGCCGGGACCTACGAGCAGTACTTC.